These T cell receptor beta chains were read from a single sample in a study of blood T cell repertoires in COVID-19. Measured with immunoSEQ multiplex PCR; TCRdb has only the in-frame clones, and not every one. The sample carries over 30,000 clones, roughly 90% recorded once. The specimen was peripheral blood. The receptor set was obtained from an older man with acute or convalescent COVID-19. CDR3s include the opening cysteine and the closing phenylalanine or tryptophan. A D gene is named only where the DNA matches it firmly. Not all rows give a size; the values are once, few, many and, for expanded clones, a class.

j_call d_call clone_size v_call cdr3_nt cdr3_aa
TRBJ2-3 TRBD1 once TRBV4-1 TGCGCCAGCAGCCAAGGGACAGGGTGGGGAAGCACAGATACGCAGTATTTT CASSQGTGWGSTDTQYF
TRBJ2-1 TRBD2 . TRBV4-3 TGCGCCAGCAGCGACATTAGCGGGCCGTACAATGAGCAGTTCTTC CASSDISGPYNEQFF
TRBJ2-1 . . TRBV28 TGTGCCAGCAGTTTAGGGGCCGGGCAGTTCTTC CASSLGAGQFF
TRBJ1-3 . . TRBV6-5 TGTGCCAGCAGTTACTTCGACAGGGGAAACACCATATATTTT CASSYFDRGNTIYF
TRBJ1-1 . . TRBV19 TGTGCCAGTAGGCAGGGGATGAGGACTGAAGCTTTCTTT CASRQGMRTEAFF
TRBJ2-1 TRBD2 . TRBV18 TGTGCCAGCTCACCGAGCGGGAGTAATGAGCAGTTCTTC CASSPSGSNEQFF
TRBJ2-7 . once TRBV29-1 TGCAGCGTTGGACAGTCCTACGAGCAGTACTTC CSVGQSYEQYF
TRBJ2-5 TRBD2 . TRBV18 TGTGCCAGCTCACCCACTAGCGGTCCACAAGAGACCCAGTACTTC CASSPTSGPQETQYF
TRBJ2-1 TRBD2 . TRBV11-2 TGTGCCAGCAGCGGACTAGCGGGAGAGGGCAATGAGCAGTTCTTC CASSGLAGEGNEQFF
TRBJ2-3 . . TRBV5-4 TGTGCCAGCAGCTTGGGGGTCTTACAGACAGATACGCAGTATTTT CASSLGVLQTDTQYF
TRBJ2-3 TRBD2 . TRBV5-1 TGCGCCAGCAGCTTGCGACTAGCGGGACCTAACACAGATACGCAGTATTTT CASSLRLAGPNTDTQYF
TRBJ1-2 TRBD1 . TRBV15 TGTGCCACCAGCAGAGGGACAGGAAGGTTGGGTGGCTACACCTTC CATSRGTGRLGGYTF
TRBJ2-1 TRBD2 . TRBV18 TGTGCCAGCCAATCGACTAGCGGGGAGGCCTACAATGAGCAGTTCTTC CASQSTSGEAYNEQFF
TRBJ2-3 TRBD1 . TRBV14 TGTGCCAGCAGCCCGGGACAGACTGGGGATACGCAGTATTTT CASSPGQTGDTQYF
TRBJ1-3 TRBD1 . TRBV12-5 TGTGCTAGTGGTTTGGTATATTATGCGGACAGGGGATTCTCTGGAAACACCATATATTTT CASGLVYYADRGFSGNTIYF
TRBJ1-3 . . TRBV9 TGTGCCAGCAGCCCGTCCCCTGGAAACACCATATATTTT CASSPSPGNTIYF
TRBJ1-3 . . TRBV19 TGTGCCAGTACCCAAACAGGGGGAAACACCATATATTTT CASTQTGGNTIYF
TRBJ2-3 TRBD1 . TRBV7-2 TGTGCCAGCAGCTTTGACAGGGGGTCCGATACGCAGTATTTT CASSFDRGSDTQYF
TRBJ1-2 . . TRBV5-4 TGTGCCAGCAGCTTCCCGGGGGCTAACTATGGCTACACCTTC CASSFPGANYGYTF
TRBJ2-1 . . TRBV5-8 TGTGCCAGCAGCCGGTCGAGGGAGGCCAATGAGCAGTTCTTC CASSRSREANEQFF
TRBJ2-4 TRBD1 . TRBV25-1 TGTGCCAGCAGTGCGACAGGGGGCGGGAAAAACATTCAGTACTTC CASSATGGGKNIQYF
TRBJ2-2 . . TRBV11-2 TGTGCCAGCAGCTTAGGGTCAGCGGCGAACACCGGGGAGCTGTTTTTT CASSLGSAANTGELFF
TRBJ2-7 TRBD2 . TRBV2 TGTGCCAGCCTGCCTAGCGGGAGGAAATTTAATCTCTACGAGCAGTACTTC CASLPSGRKFNLYEQYF
TRBJ2-7 . . TRBV6-5 TGTGCCAGCAGTTTTAGCGGATCCTACGAGCAGTACTTC CASSFSGSYEQYF
TRBJ1-4 . . TRBV5-4 TGTGCCAGCAGCTCCAAGGCCGAGGGTGAAAAACTGTTTTTT CASSSKAEGEKLFF